The subject of this entry is one TCR beta chain. Antigen: not known. TCR beta sequences were obtained from blood CD8+ and CD4+ T cells. The CD8+ and CD4+ T cells were isolated magnetically using a negative isolation approach, whereas the TEMRA cells were enriched by FACS. After extraction with the RNeasy kit, 0.5 to 1 ug of the RNA was reverse transcribed using random hexamers. Amplification of TCR beta CDR3 used immunoSEQ multiplex PCR across 54 Vbeta and 13 Jbeta. A single record per CDR3 protein comes from TCRdb applying MiXCR to the immunoSEQ multiplex PCR reads. The data contain tens of thousands of distinct CDR3 sequences, roughly nine tenths of them singletons. The sample belongs to a study of CD8 T cells in Susac syndrome. Study results and limitations: An acknowledgment was made by the study that its TCR sequencing and HLA analysis involved relatively few individuals.

The V gene's germline CDR1 is DFQATT and CDR2 SNEGSKA (reference sequence). This CDR3 contains 16 residues. With 1 base clipped from V and 6 bases from J, the junction kept 7 bases outside the gene matches. The origin of this receptor is a human donor with multiple sclerosis. Sequenced material: CD8+ T cells from PBMCs. J is TRBJ2-1 and V is TRBV20-1; 12 bases are a match to TRBD2. CDR3 loop: CSARALTSGSSNEQFF. The CDR3 nucleotides read TGCAGTGCTAGAGCCTTGACTAGCGGGAGCTCCAATGAGCAGTTCTTC.